A single sample is the source of the 19 T cell receptor beta chains below, sequenced in a study of ipilimumab plus nivolumab after autologous stem cell transplantation (dated by TCRdb to about 2021). Libraries were made using the immunoSEQ multiplex PCR assay. TCRdb limited this immuneACCESS table to in-frame rearrangements with V and J called. A share of clones is missing; checked studies link under half to unresolved V genes, and the rest is unexplained. Counted in this sample were approximately 15,000 clones; around four fifths of them appeared once. The ten largest clones add up to roughly 10% of the sample. Specimen: PBMCs, collected in a trial of ipilimumab plus nivolumab as post-transplant consolidation. These receptors were collected from a male donor with diffuse large B-cell lymphoma.

This clone was seen a few times. This rearrangement joins TRBV2 to TRBJ2-3; D tentatively fits TRBD1 or TRBD2 (5 bases each). The CDR3 is made up of 15 amino acids. CDR1 is SNHLY and CDR2 is FYNNEI in the germline V gene. Between the trimmed V and J ends, which lost 3 bases and 1 base, there was a span of 11 bases. This chain's CDR3 is CASSDLGEGTDTQYF. In DNA form, the CDR3 reads TGTGCCAGCAGTGATCTGGGGGAAGGCACAGATACGCAGTATTTT. Combining the CDR3 with reference TRBV2 and TRBJ2-3 gives the whole variable domain EPEVTQTPSHQVTQMGQEVILRCVPISNHLYFYWYRQILGQKVEFLVSFYNNEISEKSEIFDDQFSVERPDGSNFTLKIRSTKLEDSAMYFCASSDLGEGTDTQYFGPGTRLTVL.

This clone was counted a few times. The CDR3 bases are TGTGCCAGCGCACAGGGGGCGAGGGATGAGCAGTTCTTC. Amino acid sequence: CASAQGARDEQFF. V gene TRBV7-6 combines with J gene TRBJ2-1; 9 nucleotides match TRBD1. Trimming removed 8 bases from V and 8 bases from J; junction bases left unmatched: 7. This CDR3 region has 13 residues. From germline, CDR1 is SGHVS and CDR2 FNYEAQ.

The CDR3: CASTREADTQYF. CDR3 bases: TGTGCCAGCACTAGGGAGGCAGATACGCAGTATTTT. J is TRBJ2-3 and V is TRBV2; D is possibly TRBD2 (6 bases). Looked up from germline, CDR1 is SNHLY and CDR2 is FYNNEI. The CDR3 contains 12 residues. V was shortened by 7 bases and J by 4 bases, with 9 bases between the two germline ends.

The V and J genes are TRBV7-9 and TRBJ1-6, with D uncertain. Germline V lookup: CDR1 SEHNR, CDR2 FQNEAQ (reference sequence). The CDR3 runs to 12 residues. V was shortened by 5 bases and J by 9 bases, with 8 bases between the two germline ends. The CDR3 here is CASSPISSPLHF. DNA for the CDR3: TGTGCCAGCAGCCCCATCTCTTCACCCCTCCACTTT.

The chain couples TRBV18 to TRBJ2-4; possible D gene TRBD1, 5 bases. Trimming stripped 2 bases from V and 6 bases from J, with 11 bases between. This CDR3 contains 14 residues. Germline assignment: CDR1 KGHSH and CDR2 LQKENI. The CDR3 loop reads CASSPSDTSNIQYF. The DNA of the CDR3 is TGTGCCAGCTCACCATCGGACACCTCAAACATTCAGTACTTC.

This chain links TRBV9 with TRBJ2-6; TRBD1 or TRBD2 may be the D gene (5 bases each). Germline CDR1 and CDR2: SGDLS and YYNGEE. The CDR3 is 17 residues long. V was shortened by 0 bases and J by 0 bases, with 10 bases between the two germline ends. The CDR3 is CASSVEGRSSGANVLTF. CDR3 DNA: TGTGCCAGCAGCGTAGAGGGACGGAGCTCTGGGGCCAACGTCCTGACTTTC.

This chain joins TRBV15 and TRBJ1-2, with a tentative D call TRBD1 (6 bases). The germline V and J ends were trimmed by 3 bases and 4 bases, with 9 bases remaining between them. CDR3 length equals 13 residues. In germline, CDR1 is LNHNV, CDR2 YYDKDF (reference sequence). CDR3: CATSRDSSYGYTF. CDR3 DNA sequence: TGTGCCACCAGCAGGGACAGCTCCTATGGCTACACCTTC. The variable domain in full, with the rest retrieved from reference TRBV15 and TRBJ1-2, is DAMVIQNPRYQVTQFGKPVTLSCSQTLNHNVMYWYQQKSSQAPKLLFHYYDKDFNNEADTPDNFQSRRPNTSFCFLDIRSPGLGDTAMYLCATSRDSSYGYTFGSGTRLTVV.

The genes are TRBV2 and TRBJ1-2; TRBD1 matches 7 bases. From germline, CDR1 is SNHLY and CDR2 FYNNEI. After removal of 6 bases from V and 2 bases from J, the junction contained 3 bases not matched to a gene. The CDR3 runs to 13 residues. Here the CDR3 reads CASRWGQNYGYTF. The CDR3, as DNA: TGTGCCAGCAGGTGGGGACAGAACTATGGCTACACCTTC. The full variable domain, its missing parts supplied by reference TRBV2 and TRBJ1-2, is EPEVTQTPSHQVTQMGQEVILRCVPISNHLYFYWYRQILGQKVEFLVSFYNNEISEKSEIFDDQFSVERPDGSNFTLKIRSTKLEDSAMYFCASRWGQNYGYTFGSGTRLTVV.

In DNA, the CDR3 is TGTGCCAGCAGCTTAGGCCACGGCACCGGGGAGCTGTTTTTT. Its translation: CASSLGHGTGELFF. This chain joins TRBV7-3 and TRBJ2-2; D unresolved. The CDR3 totals 14 residues. Germline CDR1 and CDR2: SGHTA and FQGTGA. V was clipped by 2 bases and J by 4 bases, with 8 bases between them. The full variable domain, in which reference TRBV7-3 and TRBJ2-2 provide the parts outside the CDR3, is GAGVSQTPSNKVTEKGKYVELRCDPISGHTALYWYRQSLGQGPEFLIYFQGTGAADDSGLPNDRFFAVRPEGSVSTLKIQRTERGDSAVYLCASSLGHGTGELFFGEGSRLTVL.

In its sample, this clone was seen a few times. V gene TRBV4-3 combines with J gene TRBJ2-5, with a weak D call TRBD1 (6 bases). The ends were cut back, 4 bases at V and 4 bases at J, with 16 bases in the middle. Per germline, CDR1 LGHNA and CDR2 YSLEER. The CDR3 covers 15 residues. CDR3 amino acids: CASSPRWTRGETQYF. CDR3 sequence (DNA): TGCGCCAGCAGCCCCCGGTGGACCAGGGGAGAGACCCAGTACTTC.

The chain uses TRBV6-1 and TRBJ2-7; unclear D gene. In germline, CDR1 is MNHNS, CDR2 SASEGT. The CDR3 length is 12 residues. Trimming pared 2 bases from V and 2 bases from J, leaving 4 bases between. The DNA of the CDR3 is TGTGCCAGCAGTGAACAGACCTACGAGCAGTACTTC. This translates into CASSEQTYEQYF.

V is TRBV23-1 and J is TRBJ1-6; 8 bases map to TRBD1. TRBV23-1 is placed among ORFs of uncertain function. The CDR3 is 16 amino acids. The V gene end was trimmed by 4 bases and the J gene end by 5 bases; junction bases not matched to a gene: 7. This CDR3 is CASSLRRTGNNSPLHF. DNA for the CDR3: TGCGCCAGCAGTCTCCGCCGGACAGGGAATAATTCACCCCTCCACTTT.

The chain uses TRBV5-8 and TRBJ2-3; D is unresolved. V was trimmed by 4 bases and J by 3 bases, leaving 12 bases between them. CDR1 SGHTS and CDR2 YDEGEE come from the germline V gene. The CDR3 is 14 amino acids. The CDR3 here is CASSQIRRTDTQYF. CDR3 in DNA: TGTGCCAGCAGCCAGATCCGACGGACAGATACGCAGTATTTT.

This clone turned up a few times. The rearrangement uses TRBV6-4 and TRBJ1-1; no reliable D call. V lost 2 bases, J lost 7 bases, and 11 bases lay in between. The CDR3 extends over 13 amino acids. In germline, CDR1 is MRHNA, CDR2 SNTAGT. The CDR3 reads CASSDRGESEAFF. The DNA for the CDR3 is TGTGCCAGCAGTGACCGAGGCGAGAGTGAAGCTTTCTTT.

The V gene is TRBV5-1, the J gene TRBJ1-2; 11 bases are a match to TRBD1. J lost 5 bases, V lost 0 bases, and 3 bases had no gene match. Germline CDR1 is SGHRS and CDR2 is YFSETQ. The CDR3 loop spans 15 amino acids. CDR3 sequence reads: CASSLDGTGGYGYTF. The CDR3 region has the DNA TGCGCCAGCAGCTTGGATGGGACAGGGGGTTATGGCTACACCTTC.

The rearrangement links TRBV5-1 to TRBJ1-1; D is perhaps TRBD1 (5 bases). Germline loops: CDR1 SGHRS, CDR2 YFSETQ. V was shortened by 0 bases and J by 11 bases, with 11 bases between the two germline ends. The CDR3 is made up of 12 amino acids. The CDR3 here is CASSLDARVAFF. The CDR3, as DNA: TGCGCCAGCAGCTTGGACGCCAGGGTGGCTTTCTTT.

The chain has TRBV7-9 and TRBJ1-5, with D unresolved. This CDR3 is built from 16 residues. V gave up 4 bases and J gave up 6 bases, with 19 bases separating them. Germline CDR1 is SEHNR and CDR2 is FQNEAQ (reference sequence). The CDR3 sequence is CASSSTISQVGQPQHF. CDR3 nucleotides: TGTGCCAGCAGCTCCACAATTTCACAAGTCGGTCAGCCCCAGCATTTT.

DNA for the CDR3: TGTGCCAGCAGTCCCGGGCCCTTAAGGGTTGAAAAACTGTTTTTT. This gives the protein CASSPGPLRVEKLFF. The rearrangement links TRBV7-9 to TRBJ1-4; D is ambiguous. V lost 6 bases, J lost 7 bases, and 18 bases lay in between. CDR3 length: 15 residues. Germline loops: CDR1 SEHNR, CDR2 FQNEAQ (reference sequence).

V and J are TRBV14 and TRBJ2-1; 16 nucleotides match TRBD2. Per germline, CDR1 SGHDN and CDR2 FVKESK. The CDR3 is 19 amino acids. J gave up 7 bases and V 4 bases, and 13 bases lay outside the gene matches. CDR3 DNA sequence: TGTGCCAGCAGCCCTAAACCGGGACTAGCGGGGGGGCCAGGGAATGAGCAGTTCTTC. It translates to CASSPKPGLAGGPGNEQFF. The whole variable domain, filled in from reference TRBV14 and TRBJ2-1, reads EAGVTQFPSHSVIEKGQTVTLRCDPISGHDNLYWYRRVMGKEIKFLLHFVKESKQDESGMPNNRFLAERTGGTYSTLKVQPAELEDSGVYFCASSPKPGLAGGPGNEQFFGPGTRLTVL.